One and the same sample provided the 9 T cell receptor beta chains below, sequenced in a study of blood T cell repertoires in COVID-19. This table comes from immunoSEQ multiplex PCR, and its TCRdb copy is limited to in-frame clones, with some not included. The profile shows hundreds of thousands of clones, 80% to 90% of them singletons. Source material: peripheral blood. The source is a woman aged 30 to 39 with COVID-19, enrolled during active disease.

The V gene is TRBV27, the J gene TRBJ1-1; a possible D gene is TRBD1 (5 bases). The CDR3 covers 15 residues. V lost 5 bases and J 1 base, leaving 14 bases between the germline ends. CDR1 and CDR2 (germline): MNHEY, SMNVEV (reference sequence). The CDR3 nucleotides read TGTGCCAGCAGTCCCCACGGGGGGGGGAACACTGAAGCTTTCTTT. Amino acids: CASSPHGGGNTEAFF.

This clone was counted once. Written as DNA, the CDR3 is TGCGCCAGCAGCCAAGATTGGACTAGCGGGAGGGGGCCCTCCTACGAGCAGTACGTC. This sequence encodes CASSQDWTSGRGPSYEQYV. The V call is TRBV4-3, the J call TRBJ2-7, with 15 bases aligning to TRBD2. Germline V gene data show CDR1 as LGHNA and CDR2 as YSLEER. V trimming: 0 bases; J trimming: 0 bases; junction bases outside the gene matches: 6. The length of the CDR3 is 19 residues.

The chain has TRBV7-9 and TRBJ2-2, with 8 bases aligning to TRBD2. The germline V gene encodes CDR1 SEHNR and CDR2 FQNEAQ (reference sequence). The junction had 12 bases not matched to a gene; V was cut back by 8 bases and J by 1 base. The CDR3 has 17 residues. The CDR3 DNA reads TGTGCCAGCCTTGCCCGGGGGGGGCATCGGAACACCGGGGAGCTGTTTTTT. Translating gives CASLARGGHRNTGELFF. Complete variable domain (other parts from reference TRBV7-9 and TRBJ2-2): DTGVSQNPRHKITKRGQNVTFRCDPISEHNRLYWYRQTLGQGPEFLTYFQNEAQLEKSRLLSDRFSAERPKGSFSTLEIQRTEQGDSAMYLCASLARGGHRNTGELFFGEGSRLTVL.

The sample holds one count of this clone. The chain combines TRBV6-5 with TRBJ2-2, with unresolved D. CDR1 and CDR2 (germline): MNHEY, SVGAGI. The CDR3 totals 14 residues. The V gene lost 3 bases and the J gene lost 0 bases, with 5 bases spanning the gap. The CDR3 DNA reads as TGTGCCAGCAGTTATGGAGCGAACACCGGGGAGCTGTTTTTT. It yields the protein CASSYGANTGELFF.

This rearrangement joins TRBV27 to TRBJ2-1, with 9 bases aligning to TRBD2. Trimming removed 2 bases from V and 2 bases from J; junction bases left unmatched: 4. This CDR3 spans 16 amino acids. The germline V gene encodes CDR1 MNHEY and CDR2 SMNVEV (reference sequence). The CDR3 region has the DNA TGTGCCAGCAGTTTACGACTAGCGGTCACCTACAATGAGCAGTTCTTC. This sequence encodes CASSLRLAVTYNEQFF.

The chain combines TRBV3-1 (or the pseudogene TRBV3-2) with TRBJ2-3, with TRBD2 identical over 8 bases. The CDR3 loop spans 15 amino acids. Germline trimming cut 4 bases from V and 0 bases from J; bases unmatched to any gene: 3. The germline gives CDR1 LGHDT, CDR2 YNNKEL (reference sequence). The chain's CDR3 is CASSPRGGSTDTQYF. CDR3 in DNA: TGTGCCAGCAGCCCCCGGGGGGGGAGCACAGATACGCAGTATTTT.

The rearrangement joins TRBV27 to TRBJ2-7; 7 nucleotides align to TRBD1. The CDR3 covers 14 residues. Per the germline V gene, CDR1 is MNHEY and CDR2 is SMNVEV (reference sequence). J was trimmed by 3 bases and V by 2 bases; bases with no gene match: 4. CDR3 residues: CASSLRAGGYEQYV. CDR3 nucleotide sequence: TGTGCCAGCAGTTTAAGGGCAGGGGGCTACGAGCAGTACGTC.

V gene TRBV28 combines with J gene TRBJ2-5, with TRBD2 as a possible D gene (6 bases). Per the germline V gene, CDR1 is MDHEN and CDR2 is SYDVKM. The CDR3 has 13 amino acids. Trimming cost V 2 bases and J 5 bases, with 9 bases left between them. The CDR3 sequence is CASSLGGSETQYF. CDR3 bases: TGTGCCAGCAGTTTAGGGGGGAGTGAGACCCAGTACTTC. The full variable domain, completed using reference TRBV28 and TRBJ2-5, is DVKVTQSSRYLVKRTGEKVFLECVQDMDHENMFWYRQDPGLGLRLIYFSYDVKMKEKGDIPEGYSVSREKKERFSLILESASTNQTSMYLCASSLGGSETQYFGPGTRLLVL.

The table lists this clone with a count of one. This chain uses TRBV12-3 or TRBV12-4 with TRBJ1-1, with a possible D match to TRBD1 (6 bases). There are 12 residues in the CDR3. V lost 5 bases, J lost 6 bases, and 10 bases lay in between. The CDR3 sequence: CASSTGRAEAFF. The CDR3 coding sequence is TGTGCCAGCAGTACAGGGCGCGCTGAAGCTTTCTTT.